A single sample gave rise to the 27 T cell receptor beta chains below, sequenced in a study of cytomegalovirus exposure and HLA in healthy donors. It was with 60 Vbeta and 13 Jbeta primers that the PCR ran. Sequencing was performed with immunoSEQ multiplex PCR; in TCRdb, only in-frame clones are kept and a portion is missing. The sample data list 190,000 or so clones. The sequenced sample was PBMCs. The origin of the receptors is a boy aged 5-17 years in good health and CMV-seronegative.

This chain connects TRBV6-1 to TRBJ2-1; 7 positions agree with TRBD2. Germline CDR1 MNHNS, CDR2 SASEGT. V trimming: 10 bases; J trimming: 7 bases; junction bases outside the gene matches: 10. The CDR3 has 13 residues. CDR3 DNA: TGTGCCACCTTAACCTGGGAGGGGAATGAGCAGTTCTTC. This gives the protein CATLTWEGNEQFF.

The V call is TRBV10-3, the J call TRBJ2-7, with D possibly matching TRBD1 (5 bases). The CDR3 sequence is 13 residues long. Looked up from germline, CDR1 is ENHRY and CDR2 is SYGVKD. V dropped 6 bases and J dropped 3 bases, with 12 bases sitting between them. CDR3 residues: CAISFADNYEQYF. CDR3 nucleotide sequence: TGTGCCATCAGCTTCGCGGACAACTACGAGCAGTACTTC.

J is TRBJ2-6 and V is TRBV5-8, with D unclear. Between the trimmed V and J ends, which lost 1 base and 0 bases, there was a span of 14 bases. This CDR3 has 18 residues. CDR1 is SGHTS and CDR2 is YDEGEE in the germline V gene. CDR3 region: CASSLIEIAISGANVLTF. The DNA of the CDR3 is TGTGCCAGCAGCTTGATCGAGATAGCCATCTCTGGGGCCAACGTCCTGACTTTC.

This chain joins TRBV10-3 and TRBJ1-2; 7 nucleotides agree with TRBD1. J gave up 2 bases and V 6 bases, and 9 bases lay outside the gene matches. Germline V gene sequence: CDR1 ENHRY, CDR2 SYGVKD. The CDR3 consists of 15 residues. The chain's CDR3 is CAIRAGGQTNYGYTF. CDR3 nucleotides: TGTGCCATCAGAGCGGGGGGACAGACAAACTATGGCTACACCTTC.

The chain carries TRBV30 and TRBJ1-1, with 8 bases aligning to TRBD1. CDR3 length: 12 amino acids. CDR1 GTSNPN and CDR2 SVGIG come from the germline V gene (reference sequence). J gave up 8 bases and V 3 bases, and 5 bases lay outside the gene matches. The CDR3 spells CAWRGGQGEAFF. CDR3 bases: TGTGCCTGGAGGGGAGGACAGGGCGAAGCTTTCTTT.

This chain connects TRBV7-9 to TRBJ2-4; TRBD1 matches 9 bases. Trimming removed 6 bases from V and 7 bases from J; junction bases left unmatched: 10. This CDR3 comprises 15 residues. Germline V gives CDR1 SEHNR, CDR2 FQNEAQ (reference sequence). The CDR3 region is CASSSPGQGRNIQYF. CDR3 in DNA: TGTGCCAGCAGTTCTCCGGGACAGGGTCGGAACATTCAGTACTTC.

The chain recombines TRBV5-4 with TRBJ2-6, with TRBD1 matching over 7 bases. Per germline, CDR1 SGHNT and CDR2 YYREEE (reference sequence). CDR3 length equals 19 residues. Germline trimming cut 4 bases from V and 0 bases from J; bases unmatched to any gene: 13. Here the CDR3 DNA reads TGTGCCAGCAGCCCACTCCGCGGACAGGCCCTCTCTGGGGCCAACGTCCTGACTTTC. Translation: CASSPLRGQALSGANVLTF.

This sequence joins TRBV28 and TRBJ2-1, with 8 bases that match TRBD2. Germline values: CDR1 MDHEN, CDR2 SYDVKM. The CDR3 has 16 amino acids. V was pared by 2 bases and J by 1 base, with 4 bases of the junction left unmatched. This CDR3 is CASSLLGGVSYNEQFF. CDR3 coding DNA: TGTGCCAGCAGTTTACTCGGGGGGGTTTCCTACAATGAGCAGTTCTTC.

J is TRBJ1-3 and V is TRBV7-9; TRBD1 is a possible D gene (5 bases). Trimming left V 2 bases short and J 2 bases short, with 7 bases between. In germline, CDR1 is SEHNR, CDR2 FQNEAQ (reference sequence). The length of the CDR3 is 14 residues. CDR3 sequence reads: CASSLPGAGNTIYF. The CDR3 DNA follows: TGTGCCAGCAGCTTACCGGGGGCTGGAAACACCATATATTTT.

As concerns this clone: In the same sample, other DNA sequences code for this CDR3. V and J are TRBV7-6 and TRBJ1-6, with D possibly TRBD1 on 5 matching bases. CDR3 length equals 15 residues. From germline, CDR1 is SGHVS and CDR2 FNYEAQ. V lost 5 bases and J lost 7, with 15 bases in between. CDR3 in DNA: TGTGCCAGCAGCCGACGGACGCAGGGAAATTCACCCCTCCACTTT. This sequence encodes CASSRRTQGNSPLHF.

The CDR3 reads CASRTGGLAVGGETQYF. The DNA for the CDR3 is TGTGCCAGCAGAACGGGGGGACTAGCGGTTGGTGGAGAGACCCAGTACTTC. J is TRBJ2-5 and V is TRBV2; 11 positions match TRBD2. CDR1 and CDR2 from the germline V gene are SNHLY and FYNNEI. The V segment lost 6 bases and the J segment 4 bases; nucleotides outside the gene matches: 13. CDR3 length equals 17 residues.

The rearrangement joins TRBV27 to TRBJ2-7, with D hard to call. CDR3 size: 13 residues. In germline, CDR1 is MNHEY, CDR2 SMNVEV (reference sequence). Between the trimmed V and J ends, which lost 4 bases and 5 bases, there was a span of 12 bases. This CDR3 reads CASSYSAENEQYF. In nucleotides, the CDR3 is TGTGCCAGCAGTTATTCGGCGGAAAACGAGCAGTACTTC.

This sequence joins TRBV6-4 and TRBJ2-1; 7 bases align to TRBD1. CDR1 and CDR2 (germline): MRHNA, SNTAGT. This CDR3 is 17 amino acids long. V was pared by 5 bases and J by 2 bases, with 12 bases of the junction left unmatched. The CDR3 nucleotides are TGTGCCAGCAGTCCCCATTCACGGCAGGGGGCCTACAATGAGCAGTTCTTC. This codes for CASSPHSRQGAYNEQFF.

The V and J genes are TRBV7-2 and TRBJ2-3; 10 nucleotides align to TRBD2. V shed 1 base and J 1 base; nucleotides not matched to a gene: 2. From germline, CDR1 is SGHTA and CDR2 FQGNSA. The CDR3 has 16 residues. CDR3 bases: TGTGCCAGCAGCTTAGTAGGGACTAGCGGCACAGATACGCAGTATTTT. Protein product: CASSLVGTSGTDTQYF.

This sequence joins TRBV5-5 and TRBJ1-6; no clear D gene. Germline lookup yields CDR1 SGHKS and CDR2 YYEKEE (reference sequence). The CDR3 has 16 amino acids. The ends were cut back, 6 bases at V and 0 bases at J, with 13 bases in the middle. The CDR3 region has the DNA TGTGCCAGCACCTCTCGCCTTAGCTCCTATAATTCACCCCTCCACTTT. It specifies CASTSRLSSYNSPLHF.

This rearrangement joins TRBV15 to TRBJ2-7; 8 bases are shared with TRBD1. Germline values: CDR1 LNHNV, CDR2 YYDKDF (reference sequence). This CDR3 region has 13 residues. The trim removed 7 bases at V and 5 bases at J, leaving 7 bases unmatched. This chain's CDR3 is CATTRGQADEQYF. DNA for the CDR3: TGTGCCACCACCCGGGGACAGGCCGACGAGCAGTACTTC.

The J gene is TRBJ1-5, the V gene TRBV5-6, with 8 bases aligning to TRBD1. CDR3 length equals 13 residues. With 4 bases clipped from V and 7 bases from J, the junction kept 4 bases outside the gene matches. Germline-derived CDR1 and CDR2 are SGHDT and YYEEEE. The CDR3: CASSVDRGQPQHF. CDR3 sequence (DNA): TGTGCCAGCAGCGTTGACAGGGGACAGCCCCAGCATTTT.

The chain has TRBV29-1 and TRBJ2-7; possible D gene TRBD1, 6 bases. The germline CDR1 and CDR2 sequences are SQVTM and ANQGSEA. The CDR3 extends over 13 amino acids. V gave up 5 bases and J gave up 6 bases, with 17 bases separating them. CDR3: CSVYGTFPGEQYF. CDR3 nucleotides: TGCAGCGTTTATGGGACATTCCCAGGCGAGCAGTACTTC.

This chain uses TRBV11-2 with TRBJ2-1, with 11 bases matching TRBD2. From germline, CDR1 is SGHAT and CDR2 FQNNGV. The J segment lost 9 bases and the V segment lost 3 bases, leaving 13 bases of the junction unmatched. The CDR3 is 17 residues long. CDR3 amino acids: CASSFVPGSGGAGEQFF. CDR3 sequence (DNA): TGTGCCAGCAGCTTCGTGCCGGGTAGCGGGGGGGCGGGTGAGCAGTTCTTC.

This chain connects TRBV6-1 to TRBJ1-1, with a weak D call TRBD1 (5 bases). Germline V gene lookup returns CDR1 MNHNS and CDR2 SASEGT. The CDR3 loop spans 15 amino acids. Trimming pared 4 bases from V and 6 bases from J, leaving 18 bases between. CDR3 DNA sequence: TGTGCCAGCAGTGGTGGTTCTTTGGGGGAGGCTGAAGCTTTCTTT. Protein: CASSGGSLGEAEAFF.

V is TRBV5-1 and J is TRBJ1-1; TRBD1 matches at 8 bases. Per germline, CDR1 SGHRS and CDR2 YFSETQ. This CDR3 is 12 amino acids long. V dropped 4 bases and J dropped 6; count of bases not matched to a gene: 2. As DNA, the CDR3 is TGCGCCAGCAGCGAGGACAGGGCTGAAGCTTTCTTT. Encoded protein: CASSEDRAEAFF.

The chain links TRBV7-3 to TRBJ2-1, with 7 bases aligning to TRBD2. The CDR3 has 15 amino acids. Germline lookup yields CDR1 SGHTA and CDR2 FQGTGA. With 0 bases clipped from V and 8 bases from J, the junction kept 7 bases outside the gene matches. As DNA, the CDR3 is TGTGCCAGCAGCTTAACGAAGGTAGCGGGCGATGAGCAGTTCTTC. Protein sequence: CASSLTKVAGDEQFF.

The gene calls are TRBV7-9 and TRBJ1-2, with 8 nucleotides matching TRBD1. With 4 bases clipped from V and 2 bases from J, the junction kept 6 bases outside the gene matches. CDR3 size: 15 residues. Germline V gene data show CDR1 as SEHNR and CDR2 as FQNEAQ (reference sequence). The CDR3 DNA is TGTGCCAGCAGCTCCTTGACAGGGGCCAACTATGGCTACACCTTC. Residues: CASSSLTGANYGYTF.

The chain recombines TRBV5-4 with TRBJ2-5; 7 bases align to TRBD2. The CDR3 is made up of 15 amino acids. The V and J ends lost 1 base and 5 bases, in that order; junction bases with no gene match: 8. Germline V gene lookup returns CDR1 SGHNT and CDR2 YYREEE (reference sequence). The CDR3 loop is CASSLLGGGRETQYF. The CDR3 bases are TGTGCCAGCAGCTTGTTGGGGGGGGGTAGGGAGACCCAGTACTTC.

The J gene is TRBJ2-1, the V gene TRBV2, with a tentative D call TRBD1 (5 bases). The CDR3 runs 12 residues. V dropped 6 bases and J dropped 3 bases, with 6 bases sitting between them. Germline V gives CDR1 SNHLY, CDR2 FYNNEI. CDR3 loop: CASRDSYNEQFF. In nucleotides, the CDR3 is TGTGCCAGCAGAGACAGCTACAATGAGCAGTTCTTC.

The chain is built from TRBV5-6 and TRBJ2-7; D is possibly TRBD1 (5 bases). V dropped 1 base and J dropped 2 bases, with 7 bases sitting between them. The germline gives CDR1 SGHDT, CDR2 YYEEEE. The CDR3 totals 13 residues. The CDR3 DNA reads TGTGCCAGCAGCTTGAGGGGTACCTACGAGCAGTACTTC. Amino acid sequence: CASSLRGTYEQYF.

V is TRBV6-5 and J is TRBJ2-7, with 11 bases aligning to TRBD2. Germline V CDR1 and CDR2: MNHEY, SVGAGI. The CDR3 runs to 14 residues. V lost 5 bases, J lost 3 bases, and 3 bases stayed unmatched. The CDR3 sequence: CASSRLAGFYEQYF. The CDR3 nucleotides read TGTGCCAGCAGTCGACTAGCGGGGTTCTACGAGCAGTACTTC.